The entry that follows covers one T cell receptor beta chain sequence. Its specificity is not known. Peptide-pool stimulation followed by sequencing identified expanded antigen-specific CD4+ clonotypes in the ViraFEST assay. With roughly 9 days of culture completed, CD4+ T cells were isolated. The vaccine recipients had no prior SARS-CoV-2 infection, with negative nucleocapsid antibodies. A half-volume exchange with IL-2 medium occurred on days 3 and 7. The entry originates in a study of vaccination effects on CD4 cells after COVID-19. This CDR3 is 16 amino acids long. Germline trimming cut 4 bases from V and 3 bases from J; bases unmatched to any gene: 6. Germline CDR1 and CDR2: SGHNT and YENEEA. This table comes from immunoSEQ multiplex PCR, and its TCRdb copy is limited to in-frame clones, with some not included. The table shows 55,000 or so clones, with roughly two thirds occurring only once.

The J gene is TRBJ2-2, the V gene TRBV11-3; TRBD2 matches 9 bases. Specimen: CD4+ T cells from PBMCs cultured with SARS-CoV-2 spike peptides, collected before COVID-19 vaccination. This clonotype originated in a human donor who received a COVID-19 vaccine. CDR3 protein: CASSYGGLAYTGELFF. CDR3 sequence (DNA): TGTGCCAGCAGCTACGGGGGACTAGCATACACCGGGGAGCTGTTTTTT. Supplemented by reference TRBV11-3 and TRBJ2-2, the full variable domain reads EAGVVQSPRYKIIEKKQPVAFWCNPISGHNTLYWYLQNLGQGPELLIRYENEEAVDDSQLPKDRFSAERLKGVDSTLKIQPAELGDSAVYLCASSYGGLAYTGELFFGEGSRLTVL.